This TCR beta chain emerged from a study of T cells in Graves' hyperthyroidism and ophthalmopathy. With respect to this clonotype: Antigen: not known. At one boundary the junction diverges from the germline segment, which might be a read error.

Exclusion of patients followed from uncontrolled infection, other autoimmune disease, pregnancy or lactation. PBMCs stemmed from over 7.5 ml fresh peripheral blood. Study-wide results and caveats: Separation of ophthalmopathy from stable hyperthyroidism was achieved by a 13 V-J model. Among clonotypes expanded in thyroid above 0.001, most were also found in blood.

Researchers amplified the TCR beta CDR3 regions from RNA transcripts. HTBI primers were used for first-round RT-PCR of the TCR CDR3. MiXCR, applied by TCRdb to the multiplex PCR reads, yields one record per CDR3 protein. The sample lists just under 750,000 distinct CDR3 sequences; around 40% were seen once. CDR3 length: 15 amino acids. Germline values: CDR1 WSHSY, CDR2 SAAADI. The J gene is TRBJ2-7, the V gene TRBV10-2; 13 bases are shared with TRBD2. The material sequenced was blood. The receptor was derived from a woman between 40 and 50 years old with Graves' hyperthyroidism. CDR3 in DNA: TGTGCCAGCAGCCCCGGGACTAGCGGGACACGCGAGCAGTACTTC. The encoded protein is CASSPGTSGTREQYF.